This record looks at one T cell receptor beta chain sequence and its context. The antigen is undetermined. These data are taken from a study of cytomegalovirus exposure and HLA in healthy donors. General study points: Researchers reported from a later analysis that most CMV-associated TCR beta chains appeared HLA-restricted.

PCR primers comprised 60 Vbeta and 13 Jbeta primers. Assay used: immunoSEQ multiplex PCR; TCRdb lists only in-frame clones, some missing. The sample lists about 120,000 clones; roughly 8.6% were seen once. This CDR3 has 17 residues. V lost 1 base and J lost 2, with 12 bases in between. CDR1 KGHSH and CDR2 LQKENI come from the germline V gene. The J gene is TRBJ2-6, the V gene TRBV18, with a possible D match to TRBD1 (7 bases). The origin of this receptor is a woman aged 40 to 55 in good health and CMV-seropositive. The sample consisted of PBMCs. Here the CDR3 reads CASSPLAGGTGANVLTF. As DNA, the CDR3 is TGTGCCAGCTCACCACTGGCAGGGGGGACTGGGGCCAACGTCCTGACTTTC.